Presented here are 25 T cell receptor beta chains from one specimen sequenced in a study of blood T cell repertoires in COVID-19. Sequencing used immunoSEQ multiplex PCR; TCRdb keeps in-frame clones, though not all of them. This table has about 130,000 clones, roughly 80% appearing once. The sequenced sample consisted of peripheral blood. The receptors derive from a man aged 60 to 69 with acute or convalescent COVID-19.

The chain carries TRBV19 and TRBJ2-7; the D gene is possibly TRBD1 (6 bases). From germline, CDR1 is LNHDA and CDR2 SQIVND (reference sequence). Trimming pared 5 bases from V and 2 bases from J, leaving 25 bases between. The length of the CDR3 is 18 residues. The CDR3 spells CASSPYPARGKGAYEQYF. As DNA, the CDR3 is TGTGCCAGTAGTCCGTACCCTGCTCGAGGAAAGGGGGCCTACGAGCAGTACTTC.

The rearrangement links TRBV5-5 to TRBJ1-4; tentatively, D is TRBD1 (5 bases). The CDR3 spans 14 residues. Germline CDR1 reads SGHKS; CDR2 reads YYEKEE (reference sequence). V was trimmed by 6 bases and J by 0 bases, leaving 9 bases between them. The CDR3 DNA is TGTGCCAGCAACAGACAGACAACTAATGAAAAACTGTTTTTT. Encoded protein: CASNRQTTNEKLFF.

The chain links TRBV10-2 to TRBJ2-7; no clear D. This CDR3 region has 12 residues. CDR1 is WSHSY and CDR2 is SAAADI in the germline V gene. Trimming pared 1 base from V and 5 bases from J, leaving 6 bases between. The DNA of the CDR3 is TGCGCCAGCAGTGAGTTTGCGAACGAGCAGTACTTC. Translation gives CASSEFANEQYF.

The rearrangement uses TRBV24-1 and TRBJ2-3; 7 bases map to TRBD2. CDR1 is KGHDR, CDR2 SFDVKD, per germline. The CDR3 has 14 residues. The ends lost 8 bases at V and 2 bases at J; junction bases unmatched: 6. This CDR3 reads CATTRGSSTDTQYF. CDR3 nucleotides: TGTGCCACCACCCGCGGGAGCTCCACAGATACGCAGTATTTT.

This sequence joins TRBV19 and TRBJ1-2; a weak D match, TRBD1 (6 bases). Germline V lookup: CDR1 LNHDA, CDR2 SQIVND (reference sequence). V dropped 7 bases and J dropped 4 bases, with 19 bases sitting between them. This CDR3 comprises 15 residues. The CDR3 region has the DNA TGTGCCAGTACCGACCTTACTAGGGGGACCTATGGCTACACCTTC. It translates to CASTDLTRGTYGYTF.

The chain employs TRBV6-1 and TRBJ2-3, with 9 bases lining up with TRBD2. Germline CDR1 is MNHNS and CDR2 is SASEGT. There are 17 residues in the CDR3. The V gene end was trimmed by 4 bases and the J gene end by 0 bases; junction bases not matched to a gene: 8. The CDR3 reads CASSVAGGRGSTDTQYF. The CDR3 region has the DNA TGTGCCAGCAGTGTTGCGGGGGGGAGGGGGAGCACAGATACGCAGTATTTT.

The J gene is TRBJ1-1, the V gene TRBV11-3; 7 bases align to TRBD1. Germline CDR1 SGHNT, CDR2 YENEEA. With V trimmed by 3 bases and J by 10 bases, 5 bases remained unmatched. The CDR3 spans 12 residues. CDR3 bases: TGTGCCAGCAGCTTCCGCCAGGGGGTAGCTTTCTTT. Amino acids: CASSFRQGVAFF.

The V and J genes are TRBV10-3 and TRBJ1-2, with 7 bases fitting TRBD1. The CDR3 is made up of 13 amino acids. Trimming at V came to 4 bases and at J to 8 bases, leaving 7 bases not matched to a gene. Germline lookup yields CDR1 ENHRY and CDR2 SYGVKD. CDR3 DNA: TGTGCCATCAGTGTTACAACAGGGGCGGGCTACACCTTC. This gives the protein CAISVTTGAGYTF.

In its sample, this clone was seen a few times. V and J are TRBV12-3 or TRBV12-4 and TRBJ2-5; TRBD1 aligns across 7 bases. The CDR3 consists of 13 residues. J was trimmed by 5 bases and V by 6 bases; bases with no gene match: 6. CDR3 protein: CASRSEGAETQYF. CDR3 sequence (DNA): TGTGCCAGCAGATCCGAGGGGGCGGAGACCCAGTACTTC.

The V gene is TRBV20-1, the J gene TRBJ1-2; the D is unclear. Germline V gene sequence: CDR1 DFQATT, CDR2 SNEGSKA (reference sequence). V was cut by 3 bases and J by 0 bases, with 14 bases left in between. The CDR3 contains 15 residues. CDR3 sequence reads: CSASQIELANYGYTF. The CDR3 DNA reads TGCAGTGCTAGTCAAATCGAGTTAGCTAACTATGGCTACACCTTC.

On this clone itself: The same CDR3 can be traced to other DNA sequences in this sample. V is TRBV7-3 and J is TRBJ1-1; no reliable D call. The length of the CDR3 is 13 residues. Germline CDR1 is SGHTA and CDR2 is FQGTGA. The V end lost 1 base, the J end lost 2 bases, and 5 bases lay between the germline ends. The CDR3 DNA sequence: TGTGCCAGCAGCTTAAGAACTAACACTGAAGCTTTCTTT. The encoded protein is CASSLRTNTEAFF.

This rearrangement joins TRBV2 to TRBJ2-3; 7 nucleotides match TRBD1. The V segment lost 8 bases and the J segment 6 bases; nucleotides outside the gene matches: 14. The CDR3 is made up of 15 amino acids. The germline V gene has CDR1 SNHLY and CDR2 FYNNEI. The CDR3 here is CASSNLGQPNDTQYF. The CDR3 coding sequence is TGTGCCAGCTCTAATCTGGGACAGCCGAATGATACGCAGTATTTT. The entire variable domain, with the rest obtained from reference TRBV2 and TRBJ2-3, is as follows: EPEVTQTPSHQVTQMGQEVILRCVPISNHLYFYWYRQILGQKVEFLVSFYNNEISEKSEIFDDQFSVERPDGSNFTLKIRSTKLEDSAMYFCASSNLGQPNDTQYFGPGTRLTVL.

This chain uses TRBV9 with TRBJ2-7; D is perhaps TRBD2 (6 bases). CDR1 SGDLS and CDR2 YYNGEE come from the germline V gene. Trimming stripped 3 bases from V and 2 bases from J, with 12 bases between. The CDR3 spans 14 residues. The DNA for the CDR3 is TGTGCCAGCAGCGCCCTAGCGCAGCCCTACGAGCAGTACTTC. Its protein product is CASSALAQPYEQYF.

This clone was observed a single time. V usage is TRBV3-1 (or the pseudogene TRBV3-2) and J usage is TRBJ1-1; TRBD1 might be the D (6 bases). CDR3 length: 16 residues. Per the germline V gene, CDR1 is LGHDT and CDR2 is YNNKEL (reference sequence). V was clipped by 4 bases and J by 4 bases, with 19 bases between them. DNA of the CDR3: TGTGCCAGCAGCCCCCGGGACAAGGGTCTAAGCACTGAAGCTTTCTTT. Protein sequence: CASSPRDKGLSTEAFF.

V is TRBV7-9 and J is TRBJ2-3, with TRBD2 matching 16 bases. The CDR3 totals 15 residues. V lost 5 bases and J lost 4; bases outside the gene matches: 0. From germline, CDR1 is SEHNR and CDR2 FQNEAQ (reference sequence). DNA for the CDR3: TGTGCCAGCAGCGGGACTAGCGGGGGGGCAGATACGCAGTATTTT. Translated: CASSGTSGGADTQYF. Supplemented by reference TRBV7-9 and TRBJ2-3, the full variable domain reads DTGVSQNPRHKITKRGQNVTFRCDPISEHNRLYWYRQTLGQGPEFLTYFQNEAQLEKSRLLSDRFSAERPKGSFSTLEIQRTEQGDSAMYLCASSGTSGGADTQYFGPGTRLTVL.

The V and J genes are TRBV25-1 and TRBJ2-5; D remains unclear. Trimming took off 5 bases at V and 3 bases at J, with 4 bases between the two ends. The CDR3 consists of 11 residues. The germline CDR1 and CDR2 sequences are MGHDK and SYGVNS. The CDR3 spells CASSPKETQYF. CDR3 coding DNA: TGTGCCAGCAGTCCCAAAGAGACCCAGTACTTC.

The sample holds one count of this clone. The V and J genes are TRBV15 and TRBJ1-2; D ambiguous. Germline V lookup: CDR1 LNHNV, CDR2 YYDKDF (reference sequence). CDR3 length: 14 residues. The V and J ends lost 0 bases and 4 bases respectively, with 9 bases between them. CDR3 coding DNA: TGTGCCACCAGCAGAGATCCCCTGAGCTATGGCTACACCTTC. The encoded protein is CATSRDPLSYGYTF.

The chain has TRBV7-3 and TRBJ2-4; TRBD2 aligns across 7 bases. V lost 2 bases, J lost 8 bases, and 9 bases stayed unmatched. The CDR3 sequence is 15 residues long. Germline V gene lookup returns CDR1 SGHTA and CDR2 FQGTGA. The CDR3 DNA reads TGTGCCAGCAGCTTACGGGCGGGAGTGGGGGACATTCAGTACTTC. Protein product: CASSLRAGVGDIQYF.

The chain is built from TRBV7-8 and TRBJ1-2, with TRBD1 identical over 9 bases. The germline gives CDR1 SGHVS, CDR2 FQNEAQ. This CDR3 contains 14 residues. V lost 5 bases and J lost 6; bases outside the gene matches: 7. CDR3 protein: CASSTLQGADGYTF. CDR3 coding DNA: TGTGCCAGCAGCACCTTACAGGGGGCGGATGGCTACACCTTC. Based on the CDR3 plus reference TRBV7-8 and TRBJ1-2, the full variable domain is GAGVSQSPRYKVAKRGQDVALRCDPISGHVSLFWYQQALGQGPEFLTYFQNEAQLDKSGLPSDRFFAERPEGSVSTLKIQRTQQEDSAVYLCASSTLQGADGYTFGSGTRLTVV.

The chain combines TRBV7-9 with TRBJ2-6; 12 bases align to TRBD2. The CDR3 is made up of 19 amino acids. Germline V lookup: CDR1 SEHNR, CDR2 FQNEAQ (reference sequence). Unmatched junction bases numbered 7, after V lost 4 bases and J lost 0 bases. DNA of the CDR3: TGTGCCAGCAGCTCCTCTAGCGGGAGGGTCCTCTCTGGGGCCAACGTCCTGACTTTC. Its translation: CASSSSSGRVLSGANVLTF. Full variable domain (remainder filled in from reference TRBV7-9 and TRBJ2-6): DTGVSQNPRHKITKRGQNVTFRCDPISEHNRLYWYRQTLGQGPEFLTYFQNEAQLEKSRLLSDRFSAERPKGSFSTLEIQRTEQGDSAMYLCASSSSSGRVLSGANVLTFGAGSRLTVL.

The chain is built from TRBV6-5 and TRBJ2-3, with TRBD1 matching 10 bases. Germline assignment: CDR1 MNHEY and CDR2 SVGAGI. The CDR3 totals 16 residues. The V gene end was trimmed by 4 bases and the J gene end by 3 bases; junction bases not matched to a gene: 7. In DNA form, the CDR3 reads TGTGCCAGCAGTTCTTCCGGGACAGGGGCAACAGATACGCAGTATTTT. This sequence encodes CASSSSGTGATDTQYF.

The V call is TRBV5-8, the J call TRBJ1-6, with D possibly matching TRBD1 (6 bases). This CDR3 spans 15 amino acids. CDR1 and CDR2 (germline): SGHTS, YDEGEE. The V and J ends lost 4 bases and 7 bases respectively, with 15 bases between them. The CDR3 DNA sequence: TGTGCCAGCAGCGGAAACAGGGCAAAGAATTCACCCCTCCACTTT. As protein: CASSGNRAKNSPLHF.

This clone was seen a handful of times. CDR3 sequence reads: CASRNRGLHGYTF. CDR3 bases: TGTGCCAGCAGAAACAGGGGATTACATGGCTACACCTTC. The J gene is TRBJ1-2, the V gene TRBV12-3 or TRBV12-4, with TRBD1 identical over 7 bases. The CDR3 is made up of 13 amino acids. V lost 6 bases to trimming and J lost 6 bases; unmatched junction nucleotides: 7.

This clone was detected a few times. The V and J genes are TRBV27 and TRBJ1-5; unclear D gene. The germline CDR1 and CDR2 sequences are MNHEY and SMNVEV (reference sequence). V lost 11 bases and J lost 1, with 9 bases in between. The CDR3 sequence is 12 residues long. In nucleotides, the CDR3 is TGTGCCGCGGGAGGGAGCAATCAGCCCCAGCATTTT. Amino acid sequence: CAAGGSNQPQHF.

For the CDR3, the DNA is TGTGCCAGCAGAGCTAGCGGGAGTTTTGACAATGAGCAGTTCTTC. It encodes CASRASGSFDNEQFF. This chain links TRBV11-2 with TRBJ2-1; 10 positions agree with TRBD2. The CDR3 consists of 15 residues. The trim removed 6 bases at V and 5 bases at J, leaving 7 bases unmatched. Germline values: CDR1 SGHAT, CDR2 FQNNGV.